This is a list of T cell receptor beta chains from one sample in a study of cytomegalovirus exposure and HLA in healthy donors. Sequenced by immunoSEQ multiplex PCR; TCRdb stores in-frame clones only, minus some. The sample carries around 98,000 clones, under 75% recorded once. Source material: PBMCs. These receptors were obtained from a female donor in good health and CMV-seronegative. Each CDR3 is given with its conserved first and last residue. D genes are given only for firm matches. Only part of the rows carry a size: once, few, many, or a class if the clone is expanded.

.	TRBV7-6	TRBD1	TRBJ2-1	TGTGCCAGCAGCCGGGACAGGGGCTCCTACAATGAGCAGTTCTTC	CASSRDRGSYNEQFF
.	TRBV20-1	.	TRBJ1-1	TGCAGTGCTAGAGAGGAGACTGAAGCTTTCTTT	CSAREETEAFF
.	TRBV15	.	TRBJ1-1	TGTGCCACCAGCAGAGGTTCCGCAGGGAATTCCCCCGCTTTCTTT	CATSRGSAGNSPAFF
.	TRBV7-9	.	TRBJ2-7	TGTGCCAGCAGCTTAGCGGGACACCAAACTTTATCCTACTACGAGCAGTACTTC	CASSLAGHQTLSYYEQYF
few	TRBV19	TRBD1	TRBJ1-2	TGTGCCAGTAGTTTGGGACAGGCCGTCTATGGCTACACCTTC	CASSLGQAVYGYTF
few	TRBV10-3	.	TRBJ2-1	TGTGCCATCAGAGGACAAAGCTCCTACAATGAGCAGTTCTTC	CAIRGQSSYNEQFF
.	TRBV29-1	TRBD1	TRBJ2-5	TGCAGCGTTGTGACCGGGACAGCGACGCAAGAGACCCAGTACTTC	CSVVTGTATQETQYF
few	TRBV6-6	.	TRBJ2-7	TGTGCCAGCAGTTACTCGGACAGCTCCTACGAGCAGTACTTC	CASSYSDSSYEQYF
few	TRBV29-1	.	TRBJ2-5	TGCAGCGCGACAGGTCCTCAAGAGACCCAGTACTTC	CSATGPQETQYF
.	TRBV15	.	TRBJ2-7	TGTGCCACCAGCACCCATCAAATTTACGAGCAGTACTTC	CATSTHQIYEQYF
.	TRBV29-1	TRBD1	TRBJ1-4	TGCAGCGCCCGACAGGGAGCCAGAGAAAAACTGTTTTTT	CSARQGAREKLFF
.	TRBV18	TRBD1	TRBJ2-7	TGTGCCAGCTCACCAACCCGGACAGGGGAATACGAGCAGTACTTC	CASSPTRTGEYEQYF
few	TRBV5-4	TRBD2	TRBJ2-7	TGTGCCAGTTCGAGACTAGCGGATTACGAGCAGTACTTC	CASSRLADYEQYF
.	TRBV28	.	TRBJ1-2	TGTGCCAGCATCAGTGGGGGGGCGCGTTTCGGCTACACCTTC	CASISGGARFGYTF
.	TRBV28	TRBD1	TRBJ1-2	TGTGCCAGTGCAGCCGGGACAGCACCTTCCTATGGCTACACCTTC	CASAAGTAPSYGYTF
.	TRBV7-9	.	TRBJ1-4	TGTGCCAGCAGCATTCAGACAGGATATGAAAAACTGTTTTTT	CASSIQTGYEKLFF
.	TRBV6-1	.	TRBJ1-1	TGTGCCAGCTACCAGACTATGAGGACTGAAGCTTTCTTT	CASYQTMRTEAFF
.	TRBV30	.	TRBJ2-3	TGTGCCTGGGGATCAGGGCTCGATACGCAGTATTTT	CAWGSGLDTQYF
.	TRBV27	TRBD1	TRBJ2-1	TGTGCCAGCAGTTTCCTTTCCGGGACAGGGTCAAATGAGCAGTTCTTC	CASSFLSGTGSNEQFF
.	TRBV7-8	.	TRBJ2-7	TGTGCCAGCAGCCTAACCTACGAGCAGTACTTC	CASSLTYEQYF
.	TRBV5-4	TRBD2	TRBJ2-1	TGTGCCAGCAGCCCATCTAGCGGGACCTACAATGAGCAGTTCTTC	CASSPSSGTYNEQFF
.	TRBV7-3	.	TRBJ2-3	TGTGCCAGCAGCTACGGCCCAGGGGTTGACAGCGATACGCAGTATTTT	CASSYGPGVDSDTQYF
.	TRBV2	TRBD1	TRBJ2-3	TGTGCCAGCGGGGACAGGGGTTCCACAGATACGCAGTATTTT	CASGDRGSTDTQYF
.	TRBV29-1	.	TRBJ1-2	TGCAGCGTTGAAACCCAGGGTCATAGATATGATGGCTACACCTTC	CSVETQGHRYDGYTF
.	TRBV7-2	.	TRBJ1-5	TGTGCCAGCAGCTTAGCGCTGGCAGGAAATCAGCCCCAGCATTTT	CASSLALAGNQPQHF
.	TRBV4-1	.	TRBJ2-7	TGCGCCAGCAGCCAAGTCCGGGGTTCTTTTGGCGAGCAGTACTTC	CASSQVRGSFGEQYF
.	TRBV30	.	TRBJ2-3	TGTGCCTGGAGGACGCAGGGCACAGATACGCAGTATTTT	CAWRTQGTDTQYF
.	TRBV29-1	.	TRBJ1-5	TGCAGCGTTATTTGGACAGTCTCCGAGCCCCAGCATTTT	CSVIWTVSEPQHF
.	TRBV9	TRBD2	TRBJ2-2	TGTGCCAGCAGCGTAGGGGGGGGCACCGGGGAGCTGTTTTTT	CASSVGGGTGELFF
.	TRBV6-1	.	TRBJ1-1	TGTGCCAGCAGTGTAGAGGGTTTGAACACTGAAGCTTTCTTT	CASSVEGLNTEAFF
.	TRBV5-1	TRBD2	TRBJ2-1	TGCGCCAGCAACCTGGCGGGGGGGTACAATGAGCAGTTCTTC	CASNLAGGYNEQFF
.	TRBV6-6	.	TRBJ1-3	TGTGCCAGCGGAAACAGTTTCTCTGGAAACACCATATATTTT	CASGNSFSGNTIYF
.	TRBV6-5	TRBD2	TRBJ2-3	TGTGCCAGCAGTTTAGCCGGGGGGGGCGCAGATACGCAGTATTTT	CASSLAGGGADTQYF
few	TRBV7-9	.	TRBJ1-1	TGTGCCAGCAGCTTAGTGGCACGGGACACTGAAGCTTTCTTT	CASSLVARDTEAFF
.	TRBV6-1	.	TRBJ1-2	TGTGCCAGCAGAGCAGGGTTTTCACACTATGGCTACACCTTC	CASRAGFSHYGYTF
.	TRBV11-2	TRBD2	TRBJ2-3	TGTGCCAGCAGCTATACTAGCGGGGGGGGAGATACGCAGTATTTT	CASSYTSGGGDTQYF
once	TRBV6-5	.	TRBJ2-2	TGTGCCAGCACCCTACTTTACGGTAGTACCGGGGAGCTGTTTTTT	CASTLLYGSTGELFF
.	TRBV11-2	.	TRBJ1-1	TGTGCCAGCAGCTTAAAGGCGGGTAGGGAAAGGGCTTTCTTT	CASSLKAGRERAFF
.	TRBV5-1	TRBD2	TRBJ2-7	TGCGCCAGCAGCCTAGGACTAGCGGGAGACGTGCAGTACTTC	CASSLGLAGDVQYF
.	TRBV29-1	TRBD1	TRBJ2-3	TGCAGCGTCCCCTTCCTCACCGGGACAGGCACAGATACGCAGTATTTT	CSVPFLTGTGTDTQYF
.	TRBV5-1	TRBD2	TRBJ2-5	TGCGCCAGCAGCTTGGTTGGGGGGGAAGAGACCCAGTACTTC	CASSLVGGEETQYF
few	TRBV2	TRBD1	TRBJ1-1	TGTGCCAGGGAGGGCAGGGGGGCTTTCTTT	CAREGRGAFF
.	TRBV30	.	TRBJ1-1	TGTGCCTGGACAGTGAACACTGAAGCTTTCTTT	CAWTVNTEAFF
.	TRBV10-3	TRBD1	TRBJ1-1	TGTGCCATCAGTCCGGGACAGGGGCAAAGGGAAAACACTGAAGCTTTCTTT	CAISPGQGQRENTEAFF
.	TRBV5-1	.	TRBJ1-1	TGCGCCAGCAGCCCGACCCCTTACGGAGACAGGAACACTGAAGCTTTCTTT	CASSPTPYGDRNTEAFF
few	TRBV5-1	.	TRBJ2-1	TGCGCCAGCAGCGAGGGAAGCTCCTACAATGAGCAGTTCTTC	CASSEGSSYNEQFF
.	TRBV2	TRBD1	TRBJ1-1	TGTGCCAGCGGCAGGGGGACCGGGGTTGGAGCTTTCTTT	CASGRGTGVGAFF
.	TRBV6-6	.	TRBJ1-6	TGTGCCACTCGGGGGGCACCCCCTCTAGGTTCACCCCTCCACTTT	CATRGAPPLGSPLHF
.	TRBV30	TRBD1	TRBJ2-7	TGTGCCTGGAGTTCTCCCGGGACAGGGGGATACGAGCAGTACTTC	CAWSSPGTGGYEQYF
.	TRBV28	.	TRBJ2-7	TGTGCCAGCAGTTTATCGCAAGTCCTGCAGTGGGAGCAGTACTTC	CASSLSQVLQWEQYF
.	TRBV30	TRBD2	TRBJ2-7	TGTGCCTGGATGGGACTAGCGGGAGCCCACTCCTACGAGCAGTACTTC	CAWMGLAGAHSYEQYF
few	TRBV6-6	TRBD1	TRBJ1-6	TGTGCCAGCACCGACAGGGATAATTCACCCCTCCACTTT	CASTDRDNSPLHF
.	TRBV2	.	TRBJ2-7	TGTGCCAGCAACCCGGACTGGAGCGACTACGAGCAGTACTTC	CASNPDWSDYEQYF
.	TRBV5-6	TRBD1	TRBJ1-2	TGTGCCAGCAGCCCCGGACAGGGGAAGGGCTACACCTTC	CASSPGQGKGYTF
.	TRBV5-1	TRBD1	TRBJ1-4	TGCGCCAGCAGCTTTCCGGGGACAGGAGCTAATGAAAAACTGTTTTTT	CASSFPGTGANEKLFF
few	TRBV10-3	.	TRBJ2-5	TGTGCCATCAGTTTGAGGGGGGGATCCCAAACTCAAGAGACCCAGTACTTC	CAISLRGGSQTQETQYF
few	TRBV5-4	.	TRBJ1-4	TGTGCCAGCTCATCGGGCAGGGCTAATGAAAAACTGTTTTTT	CASSSGRANEKLFF
few	TRBV29-1	TRBD2	TRBJ2-3	TGCAGCGCTGTAGGGACTAGCGGCCAACATCCTAGCACAGATACGCAGTATTTT	CSAVGTSGQHPSTDTQYF
once	TRBV6-5	.	TRBJ2-3	TGTGCCAGCTCGCCTGGGGCCAAGAGCACAGATACGCAGTATTTT	CASSPGAKSTDTQYF